This T cell receptor (beta chain) was sequenced during a study of CD8+CD57+ T cells in acquired aplastic anemia. Study context: Sorted CD4+ and CD8+ cells gave a mean 3.2 ug DNA, range 0.2 to 27.4 ug. Average CD4+ read depth in healthy donors was some 9.9 million reads. Study-level points and caveats: Patients and controls had CD8+ Simpson's diversity values that were not significantly distinct. Researchers report that twenty-nine CD8+ CDR3 sequences appeared in both patients and controls.

Profiling that covered TCR beta VDJ and CDR3 relied on genomic DNA as its template. MiXCR, applied by TCRdb to the reads, yields one record per CDR3 protein. The sample includes about 400,000 distinct CDR3 sequences, about two thirds of them seen just once. Comments on this clonotype: Its antigen remains unknown. The junction differs from germline at one of its ends, possibly a read error.

This CDR3 has 14 residues. CDR1 and CDR2 (germline): ENHRY, SYGVKD. The J gene is TRBJ2-7, the V gene TRBV10-3; D is unresolved. The sequence derives from a human donor in good health, serving as a control. The sequenced sample was sorted CD4+, CD8+, or CD8+CD57+ T cells (not recorded which) from PBMCs. CDR3 protein: CASSVPGGNYGYNF. In DNA form, the CDR3 reads TGTGCCAGCAGCGTGCCCGGCGGAAACTATGGCTACAACTTC.